This paragraph reports one T cell receptor beta chain. Its antigen is not identified. The CDR3 consists of 16 residues. The germline V gene has CDR1 SGHAT and CDR2 FQNNGV. V was pared by 3 bases and J by 9 bases, with 24 bases between. Cells stained for CD3, CD4, CD8, CD45RA and CD27 were sorted into four subsets. The data were obtained in a study of naive and memory T cell subsets. Two oligonucleotides, mixed equimolar, formed the beta constant-region primer covering TRBC1 and TRBC2. Four rounds of PCR amplified the ligated cDNA using nested alpha and beta constant-region primers plus SP2. TCRdb used MiXCR to reprocess the UMI-ligation and nested PCR reads, holding one entry per CDR3 protein. The sample yields roughly 99,000 distinct CDR3 sequences, approximately 10% seen once. Notes on the study in general: In CD4 and CD8 cells, diversity dropped from naive through EMRA. Naive repertoires, especially CD8, held a few larger clonotypes, possibly memory cells re-expressing CD45RA. There was no ground truth to check naive and memory subset results.

The TCR sequence derives from a human donor in good health. The chain employs TRBV11-2 and TRBJ2-7; the D is unclear. Input material: naive CD4+ T cells from blood. CDR3 coding DNA: TGTGCCAGCAGCTTTAGTTGGCAGCCTCAACCCCGGTTGCAGTACTTC. Amino acids: CASSFSWQPQPRLQYF.